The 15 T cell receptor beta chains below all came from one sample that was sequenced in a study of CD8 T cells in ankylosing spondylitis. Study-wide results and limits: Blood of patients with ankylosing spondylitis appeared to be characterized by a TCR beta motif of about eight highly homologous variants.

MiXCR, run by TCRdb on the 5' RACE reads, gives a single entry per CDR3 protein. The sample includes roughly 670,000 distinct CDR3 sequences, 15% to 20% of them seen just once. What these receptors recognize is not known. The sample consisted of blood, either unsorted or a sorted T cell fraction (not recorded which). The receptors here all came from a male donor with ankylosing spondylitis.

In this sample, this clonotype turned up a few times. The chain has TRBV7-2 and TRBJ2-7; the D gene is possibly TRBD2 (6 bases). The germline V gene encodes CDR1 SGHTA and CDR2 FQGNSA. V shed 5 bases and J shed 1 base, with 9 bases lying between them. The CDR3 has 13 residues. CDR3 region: CASSPRESYEQYF. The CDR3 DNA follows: TGTGCCAGCAGCCCCCGGGAGTCCTACGAGCAGTACTTC.

CDR3 in DNA: TGTGCCAGCAATCACGGGGGAAATGAGCAGTTCTTC. Protein: CASNHGGNEQFF. The J gene is TRBJ2-1, the V gene TRBV12-3 or TRBV12-4; possible D gene TRBD2, 6 bases. V lost 7 bases and J 7 bases, leaving 11 bases between the germline ends. The CDR3 is 12 amino acids.

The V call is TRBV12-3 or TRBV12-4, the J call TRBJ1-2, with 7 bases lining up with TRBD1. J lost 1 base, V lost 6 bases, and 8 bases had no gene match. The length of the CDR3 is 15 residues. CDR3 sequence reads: CASSYSGTVNYGYTF. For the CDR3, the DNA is TGTGCCAGCAGCTATTCCGGGACAGTTAACTATGGCTACACCTTC.

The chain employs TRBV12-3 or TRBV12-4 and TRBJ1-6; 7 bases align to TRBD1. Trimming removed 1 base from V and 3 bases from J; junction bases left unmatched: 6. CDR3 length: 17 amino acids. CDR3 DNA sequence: TGTGCCAGCAGTTTAGGCAGGGGGAGCTTCTATAATTCACCCCTCCACTTT. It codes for CASSLGRGSFYNSPLHF.

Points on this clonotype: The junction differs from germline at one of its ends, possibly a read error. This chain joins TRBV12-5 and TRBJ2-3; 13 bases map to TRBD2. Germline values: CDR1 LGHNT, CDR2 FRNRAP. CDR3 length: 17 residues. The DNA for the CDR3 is TGTTCTAGTGGTTGGGAAACTAGCGGGGGGGCCCGAGATACGCAGTATTTT. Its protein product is CSSGWETSGGARDTQYF.

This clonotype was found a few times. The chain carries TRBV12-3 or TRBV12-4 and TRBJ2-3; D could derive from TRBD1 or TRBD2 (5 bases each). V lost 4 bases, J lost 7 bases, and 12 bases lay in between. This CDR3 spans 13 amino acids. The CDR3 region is CASSWGRENTQYF. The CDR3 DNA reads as TGTGCCAGCAGTTGGGGGAGAGAAAATACGCAGTATTTT.

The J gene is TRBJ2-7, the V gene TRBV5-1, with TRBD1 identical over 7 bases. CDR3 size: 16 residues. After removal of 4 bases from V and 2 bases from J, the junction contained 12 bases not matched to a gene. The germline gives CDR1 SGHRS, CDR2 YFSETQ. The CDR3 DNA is TGCGCCAGCAGCCCAAGCCCCGGGACAGATACCTACGAGCAGTACTTC. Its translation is CASSPSPGTDTYEQYF.

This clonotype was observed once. The CDR3 DNA follows: TGCAGCGTCCCATACACACCTGAAGCTTTCTTT. This sequence encodes CSVPYTPEAFF. The chain uses TRBV29-1 and TRBJ1-1; D is uncertain. Germline CDR1 and CDR2: SQVTM and ANQGSEA. The CDR3 has 11 residues. The V end was cut by 6 bases, the J end by 6 bases, with 11 bases between.

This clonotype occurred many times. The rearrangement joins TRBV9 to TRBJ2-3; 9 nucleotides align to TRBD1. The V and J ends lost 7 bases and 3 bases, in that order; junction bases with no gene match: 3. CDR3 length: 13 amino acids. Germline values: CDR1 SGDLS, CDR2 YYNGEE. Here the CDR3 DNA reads TGTGCCAGCGGGGGGACAGGGACAGATACGCAGTATTTT. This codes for CASGGTGTDTQYF.

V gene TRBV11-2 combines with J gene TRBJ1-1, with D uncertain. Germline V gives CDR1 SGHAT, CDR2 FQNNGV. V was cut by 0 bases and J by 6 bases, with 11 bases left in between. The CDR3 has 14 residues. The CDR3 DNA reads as TGTGCCAGCAGCTTAGATCAAGGTGTAGCTGAAGCTTTCTTT. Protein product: CASSLDQGVAEAFF.

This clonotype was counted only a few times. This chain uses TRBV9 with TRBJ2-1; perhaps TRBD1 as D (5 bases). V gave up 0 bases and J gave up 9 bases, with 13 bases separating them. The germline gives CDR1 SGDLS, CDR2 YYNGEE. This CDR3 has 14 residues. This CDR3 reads CASSVGQGAVEQFF. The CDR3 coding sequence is TGTGCCAGCAGCGTAGGGCAGGGCGCCGTTGAGCAGTTCTTC.

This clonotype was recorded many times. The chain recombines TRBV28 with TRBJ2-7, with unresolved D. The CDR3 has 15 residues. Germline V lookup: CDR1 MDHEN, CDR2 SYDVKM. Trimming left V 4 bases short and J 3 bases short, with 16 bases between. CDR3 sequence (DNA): TGTGCCAGCAGTTCAGCCCGGGTCTTATACTACGAGCAGTACTTC. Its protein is CASSSARVLYYEQYF.

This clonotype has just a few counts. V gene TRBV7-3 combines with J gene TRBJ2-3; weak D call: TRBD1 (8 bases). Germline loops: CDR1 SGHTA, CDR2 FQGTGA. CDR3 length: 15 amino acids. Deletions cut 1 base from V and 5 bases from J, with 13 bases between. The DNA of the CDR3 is TGTGCCAGCAGCTTAATACAGGGGGGGGTAGATACGCAGTATTTT. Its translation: CASSLIQGGVDTQYF.

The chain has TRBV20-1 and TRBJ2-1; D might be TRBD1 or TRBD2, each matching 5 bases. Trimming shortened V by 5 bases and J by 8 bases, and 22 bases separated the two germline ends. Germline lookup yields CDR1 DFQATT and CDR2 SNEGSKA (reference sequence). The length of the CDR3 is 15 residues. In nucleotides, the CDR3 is TGCAGTGCTCAGCCGGGACCCCACCCGGGCCATGAGCAGTTCTTC. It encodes CSAQPGPHPGHEQFF.

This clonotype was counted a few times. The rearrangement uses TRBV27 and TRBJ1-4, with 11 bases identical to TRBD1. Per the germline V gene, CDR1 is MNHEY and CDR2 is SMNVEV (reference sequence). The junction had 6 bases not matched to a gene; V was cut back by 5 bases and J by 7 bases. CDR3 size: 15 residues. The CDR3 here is CASSPGQGESEKLFF. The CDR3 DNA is TGTGCCAGCAGTCCGGGACAGGGGGAAAGTGAAAAACTGTTTTTT. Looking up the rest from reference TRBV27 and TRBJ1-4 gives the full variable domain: EAQVTQNPRYLITVTGKKLTVTCSQNMNHEYMSWYRQDPGLGLRQIYYSMNVEVTDKGDVPEGYKVSRKEKRNFPLILESPSPNQTSLYFCASSPGQGESEKLFFGSGTQLSVL.